This record concerns one T cell receptor (beta chain) sequence. From the 5' RACE reads, TCRdb called clonotypes with MiXCR, one entry per CDR3 protein. Of almost 350,000 distinct CDR3 sequences detected, around 20% appear once; the ten largest clones hold roughly a fifth. The entry originates in a study of T-cell memory formation after mild COVID-19. The CDR3 consists of 13 residues. The V end lost 5 bases, the J end lost 5 bases, and 12 bases lay between the germline ends. Germline V CDR1 and CDR2: SGHTA, FQGTGA. This chain links TRBV7-3 with TRBJ2-5, with D hard to call. The sequencing sample was made of PBMCs or a T cell subset sorted from them (not recorded which). The sequence was obtained from a man between 18 and 29 years old who had mild COVID-19 (a few samples of this study predate the infection). Cell type and time point are not known. CDR3 sequence reads: CASSPTPSETQYF. As DNA, the CDR3 is TGTGCCAGCAGCCCCACCCCGTCGGAGACCCAGTACTTC.